This record covers a single T cell receptor beta chain. The antigen is not known. The ends were cut back, 4 bases at V and 2 bases at J, with 24 bases in the middle. Germline CDR1 is SGHAT and CDR2 is FQNNGV. The CDR3 runs 19 residues. This specimen belongs to a study of T cell repertoires in cytomegalovirus infection. Study context: Public signatures in TCR beta pointed to CMV infection and matching HLA type.

General observations from the study: CMV-specific TCR beta clonotypes restricted by HLA-C dominated the ex vivo response. Of the TCR beta families, the public ones yielded a cumulative frequency that identified carriers of CMV plus the relevant HLA.

TCRdb called the reads again in MiXCR, with one record for every CDR3 protein. The sample has 450,000 to 600,000 distinct CDR3 sequences, 11% seen once. The receptor was derived from a human donor in good health (CMV status not recorded). Some clones in this sample may be carry-over from other donors' samples. The chain is built from TRBV11-2 and TRBJ1-3; possible D gene TRBD1, 5 bases. Input material: PBMCs. The CDR3 bases are TGTGCCAGCAGCTCGACAGTAAACCAGAGAAAAGCCACTGGAAACACCATATATTTT. It yields the protein CASSSTVNQRKATGNTIYF. Looking up the rest from reference TRBV11-2 and TRBJ1-3 gives the full variable domain: EAGVAQSPRYKIIEKRQSVAFWCNPISGHATLYWYQQILGQGPKLLIQFQNNGVVDDSQLPKDRFSAERLKGVDSTLKIQPAKLEDSAVYLCASSSTVNQRKATGNTIYFGEGSWLTVV.